The 17 T cell receptor beta chains given below trace back to one sample, sequenced in a study of blood T cells in healthy people across ages. Primers used in a second PCR of about 6 to 12 cycles were a sample-barcoded 5' primer and a J-beta primer mix. In TCRdb, the 5' RACE reads were re-called with MiXCR into one record per CDR3 protein. This sample has about 1 million distinct CDR3 sequences, with under 45% found just once. Material for sequencing was blood. All receptors derive from a woman aged 55-70 years in good health.

This clonotype was counted a single time. The gene calls are TRBV6-1 and TRBJ2-5, with 11 bases identical to TRBD2. The J call may be wrong; the DNA end is better matched by TRBJ2-7. Germline V lookup: CDR1 MNHNS, CDR2 SASEGT. CDR3 length equals 15 residues. CDR3 nucleotides: TGTGCCAGCAGTGTGTCGGGACTAGCGGTTTACGAGCAGTACTTC. Translation gives CASSVSGLAVYEQYF.

The genes are TRBV24-1 and TRBJ2-1; TRBD1 aligns across 8 bases. This CDR3 comprises 13 residues. From germline, CDR1 is KGHDR and CDR2 SFDVKD. Trimming removed 8 bases from V and 7 bases from J; junction bases left unmatched: 6. DNA of the CDR3: TGTGCCACCACAGACAGGGGTCGGAATGAGCAGTTCTTC. It translates to CATTDRGRNEQFF.

The chain links TRBV18 to TRBJ1-1; the match to TRBD1 covers 7 bases. Trimming removed 1 base from V and 1 base from J; junction bases left unmatched: 0. This CDR3 contains 14 residues. Germline V CDR1 and CDR2: KGHSH, LQKENI. Here the CDR3 reads CASSPQGANTEAFF. The CDR3 DNA follows: TGTGCCAGCTCACCACAGGGGGCGAACACTGAAGCTTTCTTT.

The chain joins TRBV10-2 to TRBJ2-3, with D possibly being TRBD2 (6 bases). V lost 8 bases, J lost 0 bases, and 15 bases lay in between. The CDR3 sequence is 15 residues long. The V gene's germline CDR1 is WSHSY and CDR2 SAAADI. In nucleotides, the CDR3 is TGCGCCAGCGGTAGCGGAGCTTCTAGCACAGATACGCAGTATTTT. This encodes CASGSGASSTDTQYF.

The table lists this clonotype with a few counts. The chain links TRBV15 to TRBJ2-6; 8 positions match TRBD1. In germline, CDR1 is LNHNV, CDR2 YYDKDF (reference sequence). Trimming cost V 5 bases and J 3 bases; bases outside gene matches: 6. This CDR3 comprises 16 residues. In nucleotides, the CDR3 is TGTGCCACCAGCCCTCCCAGGGGGCTTGGGGCCAACGTCCTGACTTTC. This codes for CATSPPRGLGANVLTF. The whole variable domain, filled in from reference TRBV15 and TRBJ2-6, reads DAMVIQNPRYQVTQFGKPVTLSCSQTLNHNVMYWYQQKSSQAPKLLFHYYDKDFNNEADTPDNFQSRRPNTSFCFLDIRSPGLGDTAMYLCATSPPRGLGANVLTFGAGSRLTVL.

This clonotype was detected only a few times. The genes are TRBV12-5 and TRBJ1-2; no clear D gene. V was clipped by 0 bases and J by 7 bases, with 12 bases between them. CDR3 length: 14 residues. Germline V CDR1 and CDR2: LGHNT, FRNRAP. CDR3 sequence reads: CASGLVPGLFGYTF. DNA of the CDR3: TGTGCTAGTGGTTTGGTACCAGGACTCTTTGGCTACACCTTC.

This clonotype was observed a few times. The chain employs TRBV20-1 and TRBJ2-1; 7 nucleotides line up with TRBD2. Trimming at V came to 5 bases and at J to 4 bases, leaving 14 bases not matched to a gene. The CDR3 extends over 16 amino acids. Germline CDR1 and CDR2: DFQATT and SNEGSKA (reference sequence). The CDR3 sequence is CSALTALRGRYNEQFF. The CDR3 DNA follows: TGCAGTGCTTTGACCGCCCTGCGCGGGAGATACAATGAGCAGTTCTTC.

J is TRBJ2-4 and V is TRBV7-2; TRBD1 might be the D (6 bases). The end of the DNA fits TRBJ2-5 better, so the J call may be wrong. There are 16 residues in the CDR3. Germline V gene lookup returns CDR1 SGHTA and CDR2 FQGNSA. CDR3 sequence reads: CASSTMGAGGRETQYF. Written as DNA, the CDR3 is TGTGCCAGCAGCACAATGGGGGCGGGTGGGAGAGAGACCCAGTACTTC.

The chain joins TRBV2 to TRBJ2-7; D remains ambiguous. V lost 1 base to trimming and J lost 0 bases, with 10 bases between them. There are 15 residues in the CDR3. The V gene's germline CDR1 is SNHLY and CDR2 FYNNEI. CDR3 sequence reads: CASSEVMLGSYEQYF. The CDR3 coding sequence is TGTGCCAGCAGTGAAGTTATGCTCGGCTCCTACGAGCAGTACTTC.

As to this clonotype: Relative to the germline gene, one junction end is altered; a read error may explain this. The J gene is TRBJ2-1, the V gene TRBV18, with 8 bases that match TRBD2. Looked up from germline, CDR1 is KGHSH and CDR2 is LQKENI. CDR3 length: 18 amino acids. CDR3 loop: CASSPFPPSGWARDERFF. The CDR3, as DNA: TGTGCCAGCTCGCCTTTTCCGCCTAGCGGGTGGGCGAGGGATGAGCGGTTCTTC.

This clonotype was recorded many times. The chain has TRBV20-1 and TRBJ2-7; 10 bases are a match to TRBD1. Germline assignment: CDR1 DFQATT and CDR2 SNEGSKA (reference sequence). After removal of 7 bases from V and 2 bases from J, the junction contained 11 bases not matched to a gene. This CDR3 has 15 amino acids. The chain's CDR3 is CSVPRQDRGTYEQYF. CDR3 nucleotides: TGCAGTGTTCCAAGACAGGACAGGGGGACCTACGAGCAGTACTTC.

The rearrangement uses TRBV11-2 and TRBJ2-7; the match to TRBD2 covers 9 bases. The CDR3 has 16 residues. Germline loops: CDR1 SGHAT, CDR2 FQNNGV. The J segment lost 1 base and the V segment lost 2 bases, leaving 6 bases of the junction unmatched. The CDR3 region has the DNA TGTGCCAGCAGCTTATTGCGAGGACTAGCGTCCTACGAGCAGTACTTC. Amino acid sequence: CASSLLRGLASYEQYF. Full variable domain (remainder filled in from reference TRBV11-2 and TRBJ2-7): EAGVAQSPRYKIIEKRQSVAFWCNPISGHATLYWYQQILGQGPKLLIQFQNNGVVDDSQLPKDRFSAERLKGVDSTLKIQPAKLEDSAVYLCASSLLRGLASYEQYFGPGTRLTVT.

This rearrangement joins TRBV7-9 to TRBJ2-5; no firm D call. The germline CDR1 and CDR2 sequences are SEHNR and FQNEAQ (reference sequence). Trimming stripped 1 base from V and 1 base from J, with 7 bases between. The CDR3 loop spans 14 amino acids. CDR3 DNA sequence: TGTGCCAGCAGCTTAGAGTTAGCCCAAGAGACCCAGTACTTC. It translates to CASSLELAQETQYF. The full variable domain, its missing parts supplied by reference TRBV7-9 and TRBJ2-5, is DTGVSQNPRHKITKRGQNVTFRCDPISEHNRLYWYRQTLGQGPEFLTYFQNEAQLEKSRLLSDRFSAERPKGSFSTLEIQRTEQGDSAMYLCASSLELAQETQYFGPGTRLLVL.

The J gene is TRBJ2-2, the V gene TRBV18, with a tentative D call TRBD1 (6 bases). Germline loops: CDR1 KGHSH, CDR2 LQKENI. The CDR3 contains 16 residues. Trimming pared 4 bases from V and 0 bases from J, leaving 12 bases between. This CDR3 is CASSRRTDANTGELFF. CDR3 in DNA: TGTGCCAGCTCACGCCGGACAGACGCGAACACCGGGGAGCTGTTTTTT.

The chain is built from TRBV24-1 and TRBJ2-1; 9 nucleotides agree with TRBD2. The J segment lost 8 bases and the V segment lost 5 bases, leaving 6 bases of the junction unmatched. Per the germline V gene, CDR1 is KGHDR and CDR2 is SFDVKD. The CDR3 has 14 residues. CDR3 nucleotides: TGTGCCACCAGTGCAAGCGGGAGGACCCATGAGCAGTTCTTC. Protein product: CATSASGRTHEQFF.

This clonotype was counted a few times. The V call is TRBV5-1, the J call TRBJ2-5; D tentatively fits TRBD1 or TRBD2 (7 bases each). Trimming cost V 2 bases and J 2 bases, with 13 bases left between them. The CDR3 has 15 amino acids. In germline, CDR1 is SGHRS, CDR2 YFSETQ. The CDR3 reads CASSLSQGGQETQYF. The CDR3 DNA reads TGCGCCAGCAGCTTAAGCCAGGGGGGGCAAGAGACCCAGTACTTC.

The chain joins TRBV15 to TRBJ2-7; D remains ambiguous. The CDR3 spans 14 residues. Trimming removed 3 bases from V and 5 bases from J, with 14 bases in between. CDR1 and CDR2 (germline): LNHNV, YYDKDF (reference sequence). This chain's CDR3 is CATSSGRDPHEQYF. DNA of the CDR3: TGTGCCACCAGCAGTGGACGCGATCCCCACGAGCAGTACTTC.